This is a list of T cell receptor beta chains from one sample in a study of T cell repertoires in cytomegalovirus infection. TCRdb recomputed calls from the reads with MiXCR, one row per CDR3 protein. This sample has about 140,000 distinct CDR3 sequences, with about 6.5% found just once. Material for sequencing was PBMCs. These receptors were obtained from a human donor in good health (CMV status not recorded). Some clones in this sample may be carry-over from other donors' samples. CDR3s include the opening cysteine and the closing phenylalanine or tryptophan. The D gene is left open where the match is weak. Each size is how often the clone was seen (once, few, many) or a class if it is expanded.

clone size: many
J gene: TRBJ2-3
V gene: TRBV7-2
D gene: .
CDR3 DNA: TGTGCCAGCAGCTTAACGGGGATCCCCGCAGATACGCAGTATTTT
CDR3 protein: CASSLTGIPADTQYF

clone size: few
J gene: TRBJ2-5
V gene: TRBV19
D gene: TRBD2
CDR3 DNA: TGTGCCAGTAGTACTTGGACTAGTCAAGAGACCCAGTACTTC
CDR3 protein: CASSTWTSQETQYF

clone size: many
J gene: TRBJ1-1
V gene: TRBV7-9
D gene: .
CDR3 DNA: TGTGCCAGCAGCTTAGAAGAGCGGGGCCATGAAGCTTTCTTT
CDR3 protein: CASSLEERGHEAFF

clone size: many
J gene: TRBJ1-2
V gene: TRBV7-6
D gene: .
CDR3 DNA: TGTGCCAGCAGTCCGACGGACGCTAACTATGGCTACACCTTC
CDR3 protein: CASSPTDANYGYTF

clone size: many
J gene: TRBJ1-3
V gene: TRBV2
D gene: .
CDR3 DNA: TGTGCCAGCAGTGAAGACCCAGTCGGCACCATATATTTT
CDR3 protein: CASSEDPVGTIYF

clone size: few
J gene: TRBJ2-7
V gene: TRBV12-3/TRBV12-4
D gene: .
CDR3 DNA: TGTGCCAGCCGGTCCGGTCACGAGCAGTACTTC
CDR3 protein: CASRSGHEQYF

clone size: many
J gene: TRBJ1-5
V gene: TRBV6-1
D gene: TRBD1
CDR3 DNA: TGTGCCAGCAGTCGCGGGACAGGGAGATATAGCAATCAGCCCCAGCATTTT
CDR3 protein: CASSRGTGRYSNQPQHF

clone size: many
J gene: TRBJ2-1
V gene: TRBV7-8
D gene: .
CDR3 DNA: TGTGCCAGCAGCTTAGCGACGGGGATAGTTTACAATGAGCAGTTCTTC
CDR3 protein: CASSLATGIVYNEQFF

clone size: many
J gene: TRBJ2-3
V gene: TRBV7-2
D gene: TRBD2
CDR3 DNA: TGTGCCAGCAGTCAGCGGGGGGGCCCAGCAGATACGCAGTATTTT
CDR3 protein: CASSQRGGPADTQYF

clone size: many
J gene: TRBJ1-1
V gene: TRBV6-4
D gene: .
CDR3 DNA: TGTGCCAGCAGAACCGACACCAGCACTGAAGCTTTCTTT
CDR3 protein: CASRTDTSTEAFF

clone size: many
J gene: TRBJ2-5
V gene: TRBV7-2
D gene: .
CDR3 DNA: TGTGCCAGCAGCTTCGAGACCCAGTACTTC
CDR3 protein: CASSFETQYF

clone size: many
J gene: TRBJ2-2
V gene: TRBV7-2
D gene: .
CDR3 DNA: TGTGCCAGCAGCTTAGCTGTAGGCGGGGTCGGCGGGGAGCTGTTTTTT
CDR3 protein: CASSLAVGGVGGELFF

clone size: few
J gene: TRBJ2-5
V gene: TRBV7-9
D gene: .
CDR3 DNA: TGTGCCAGCAGCTCCACAACCGGCCCAGAGACCCAGTACTTC
CDR3 protein: CASSSTTGPETQYF